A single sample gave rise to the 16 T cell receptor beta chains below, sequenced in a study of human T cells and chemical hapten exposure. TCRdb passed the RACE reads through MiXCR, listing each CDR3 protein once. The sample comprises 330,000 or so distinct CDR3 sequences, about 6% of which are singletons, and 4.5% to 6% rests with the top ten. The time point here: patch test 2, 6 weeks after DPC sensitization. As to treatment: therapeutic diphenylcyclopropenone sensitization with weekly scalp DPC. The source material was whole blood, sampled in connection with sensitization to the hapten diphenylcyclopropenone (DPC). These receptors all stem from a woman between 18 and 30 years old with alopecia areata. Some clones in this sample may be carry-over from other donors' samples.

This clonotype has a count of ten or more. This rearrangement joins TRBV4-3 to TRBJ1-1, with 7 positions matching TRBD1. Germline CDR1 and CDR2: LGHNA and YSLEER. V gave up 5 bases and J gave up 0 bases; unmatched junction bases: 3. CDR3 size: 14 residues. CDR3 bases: TGCGCCAGCAGCACGGGACAGTTGAACACTGAAGCTTTCTTT. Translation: CASSTGQLNTEAFF.

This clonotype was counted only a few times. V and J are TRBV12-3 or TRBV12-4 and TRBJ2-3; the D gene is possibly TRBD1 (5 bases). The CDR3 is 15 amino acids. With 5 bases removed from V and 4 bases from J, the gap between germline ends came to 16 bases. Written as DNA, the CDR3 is TGTGCCAGCAGTGCGCAGGGCATGGTCGCAGATACGCAGTATTTT. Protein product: CASSAQGMVADTQYF.

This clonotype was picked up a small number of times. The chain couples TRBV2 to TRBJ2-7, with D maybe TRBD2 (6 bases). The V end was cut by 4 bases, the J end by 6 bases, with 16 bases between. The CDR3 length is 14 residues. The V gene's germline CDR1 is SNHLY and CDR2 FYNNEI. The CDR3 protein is CASSGGPLGGEQYF. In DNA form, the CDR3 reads TGTGCCAGCAGTGGTGGACCGTTGGGGGGCGAGCAGTACTTC.

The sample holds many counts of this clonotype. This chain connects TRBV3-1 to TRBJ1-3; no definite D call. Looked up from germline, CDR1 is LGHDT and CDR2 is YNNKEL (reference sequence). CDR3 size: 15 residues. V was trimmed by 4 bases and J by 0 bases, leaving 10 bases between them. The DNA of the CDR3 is TGTGCCAGCAGCCTCCGACGGTTCTCTGGAAACACCATATATTTT. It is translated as CASSLRRFSGNTIYF.

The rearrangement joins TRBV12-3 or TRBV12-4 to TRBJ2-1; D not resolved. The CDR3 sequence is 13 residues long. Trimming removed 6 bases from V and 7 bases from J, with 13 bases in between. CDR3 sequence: CASSRPNANEQFF. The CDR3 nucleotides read TGTGCCAGCAGCCGTCCGAATGCTAATGAGCAGTTCTTC.

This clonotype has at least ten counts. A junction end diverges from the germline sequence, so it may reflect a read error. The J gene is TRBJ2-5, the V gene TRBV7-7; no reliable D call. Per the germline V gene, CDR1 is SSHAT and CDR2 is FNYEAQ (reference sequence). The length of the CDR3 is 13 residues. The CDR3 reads CASSLVGSETQYF. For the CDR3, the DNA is TGTGCTAGCAGCTTAGTCGGTTCGGAGACCCAGTACTTC.

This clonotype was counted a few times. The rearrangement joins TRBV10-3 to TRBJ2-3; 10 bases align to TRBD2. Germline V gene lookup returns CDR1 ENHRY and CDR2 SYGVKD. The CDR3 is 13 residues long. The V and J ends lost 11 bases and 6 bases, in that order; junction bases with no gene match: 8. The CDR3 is CASSGGALDTQYF. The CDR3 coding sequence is TGTGCCTCCAGCGGGGGGGCCCTCGATACGCAGTATTTT.

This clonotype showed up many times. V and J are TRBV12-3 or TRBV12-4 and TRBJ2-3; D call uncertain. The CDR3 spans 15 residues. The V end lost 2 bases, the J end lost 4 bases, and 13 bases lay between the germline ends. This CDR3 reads CASSLSTDGADTQYF. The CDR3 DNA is TGTGCCAGCAGTTTATCCACAGATGGGGCAGATACGCAGTATTTT.

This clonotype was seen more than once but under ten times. CDR3 bases: TGTGCCAGCAGCCCCTCTTGGGGGGACAGGGTATCCTACGAGCAGTACTTC. This sequence encodes CASSPSWGDRVSYEQYF. The rearrangement joins TRBV14 to TRBJ2-7; 9 bases agree with TRBD1. Germline V gene data show CDR1 as SGHDN and CDR2 as FVKESK. V dropped 4 bases and J dropped 1; count of bases not matched to a gene: 11. The CDR3 has 17 residues.

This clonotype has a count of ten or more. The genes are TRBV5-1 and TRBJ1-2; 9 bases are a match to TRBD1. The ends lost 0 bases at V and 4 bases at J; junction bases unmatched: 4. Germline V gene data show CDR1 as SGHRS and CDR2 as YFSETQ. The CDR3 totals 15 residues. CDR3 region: CASSLDRGQGYGYTF. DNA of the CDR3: TGCGCCAGCAGCTTGGACAGGGGGCAAGGCTATGGCTACACCTTC.

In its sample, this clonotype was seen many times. The CDR3 sequence is CASSQVTENIQYF. The CDR3 DNA reads TGTGCCAGCAGCCAAGTTACGGAAAACATTCAGTACTTC. The J gene is TRBJ2-4, the V gene TRBV4-2; no clear D. The CDR3 runs to 13 residues. The germline CDR1 and CDR2 sequences are LGHNA and YNFKEQ. V lost 1 base to trimming and J lost 5 bases, with 6 bases between them.

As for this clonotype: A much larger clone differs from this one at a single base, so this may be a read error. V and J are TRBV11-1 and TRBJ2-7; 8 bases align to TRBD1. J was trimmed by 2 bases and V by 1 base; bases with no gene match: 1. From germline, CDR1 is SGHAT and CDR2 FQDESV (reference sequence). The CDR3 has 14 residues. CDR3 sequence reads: CASSLETGAYEQYF. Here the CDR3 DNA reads TGTGCCAGCAGCTTAGAGACAGGGGCCTACGAGCAGTACTTC.

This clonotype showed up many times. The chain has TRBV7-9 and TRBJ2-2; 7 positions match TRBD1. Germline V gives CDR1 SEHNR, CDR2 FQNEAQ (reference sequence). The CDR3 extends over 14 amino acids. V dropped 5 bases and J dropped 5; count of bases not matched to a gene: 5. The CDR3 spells CASSPGQSTGELFF. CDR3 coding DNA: TGTGCCAGCAGCCCGGGACAGTCAACCGGGGAGCTGTTTTTT.

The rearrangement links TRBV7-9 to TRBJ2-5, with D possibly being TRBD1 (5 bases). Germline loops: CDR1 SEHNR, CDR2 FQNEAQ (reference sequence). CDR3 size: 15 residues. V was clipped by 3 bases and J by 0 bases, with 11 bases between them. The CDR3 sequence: CASSFGQTDQETQYF. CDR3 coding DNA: TGTGCCAGCAGCTTCGGCCAGACAGACCAAGAGACCCAGTACTTC. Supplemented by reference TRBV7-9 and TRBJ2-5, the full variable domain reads DTGVSQNPRHKITKRGQNVTFRCDPISEHNRLYWYRQTLGQGPEFLTYFQNEAQLEKSRLLSDRFSAERPKGSFSTLEIQRTEQGDSAMYLCASSFGQTDQETQYFGPGTRLLVL.

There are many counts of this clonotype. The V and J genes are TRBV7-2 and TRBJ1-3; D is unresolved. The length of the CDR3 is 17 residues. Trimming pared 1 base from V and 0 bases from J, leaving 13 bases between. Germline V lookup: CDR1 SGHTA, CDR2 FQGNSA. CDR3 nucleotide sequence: TGTGCCAGCAGCTTAGTGGCCAGGACGAGCTCTGGAAACACCATATATTTT. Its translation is CASSLVARTSSGNTIYF.

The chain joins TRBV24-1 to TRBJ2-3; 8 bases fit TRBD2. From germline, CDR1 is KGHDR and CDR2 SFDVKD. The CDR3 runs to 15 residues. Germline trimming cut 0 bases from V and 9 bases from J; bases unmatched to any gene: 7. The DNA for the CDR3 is TGTGCCACCAGTGATTTGCAGACGGGACTAGAGACGCAGTATTTT. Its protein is CATSDLQTGLETQYF.